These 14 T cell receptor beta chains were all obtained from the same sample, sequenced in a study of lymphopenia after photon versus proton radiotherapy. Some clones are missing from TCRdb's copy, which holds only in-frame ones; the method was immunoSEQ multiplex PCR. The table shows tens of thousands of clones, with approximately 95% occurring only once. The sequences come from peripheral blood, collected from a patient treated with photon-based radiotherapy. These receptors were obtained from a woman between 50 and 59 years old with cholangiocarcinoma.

The CDR3 DNA is TGTGCCAGCCAACCGAAAGGACGCCAGCATAACACTGAAGCTTTCTTT. It specifies CASQPKGRQHNTEAFF. The rearrangement uses TRBV2 and TRBJ1-1, with unresolved D. CDR3 length equals 16 residues. Germline CDR1 and CDR2: SNHLY and FYNNEI. The V end was cut by 8 bases, the J end by 2 bases, with 21 bases between.

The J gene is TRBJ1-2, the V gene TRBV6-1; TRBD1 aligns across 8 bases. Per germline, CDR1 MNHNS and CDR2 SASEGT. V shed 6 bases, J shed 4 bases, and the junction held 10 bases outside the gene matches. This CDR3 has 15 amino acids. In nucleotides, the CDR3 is TGTGCCAGCAGAAAAGACAGGGGCGCTGGCTATGGCTACACCTTC. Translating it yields CASRKDRGAGYGYTF.

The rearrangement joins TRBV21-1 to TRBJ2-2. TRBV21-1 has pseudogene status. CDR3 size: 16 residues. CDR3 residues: CASSPRRAGRTGELFF. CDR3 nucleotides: TGTGCCAGCAGCCCGCGTAGGGCCGGGCGGACCGGGGAGCTGTTTTTT.

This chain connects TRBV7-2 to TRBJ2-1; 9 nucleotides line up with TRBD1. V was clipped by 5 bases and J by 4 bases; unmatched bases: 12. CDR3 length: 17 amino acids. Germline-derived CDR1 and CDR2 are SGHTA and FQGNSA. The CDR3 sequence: CASSRTGARSGYNEQFF. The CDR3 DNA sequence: TGTGCCAGCAGCCGGACAGGGGCGCGTTCGGGATACAATGAGCAGTTCTTC.

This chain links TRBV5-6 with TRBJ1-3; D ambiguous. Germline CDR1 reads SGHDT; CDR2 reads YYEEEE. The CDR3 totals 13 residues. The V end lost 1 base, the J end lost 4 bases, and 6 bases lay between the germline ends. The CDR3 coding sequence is TGTGCCAGCAGCTTGCTGGGAGGAAACACCATATATTTT. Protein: CASSLLGGNTIYF.

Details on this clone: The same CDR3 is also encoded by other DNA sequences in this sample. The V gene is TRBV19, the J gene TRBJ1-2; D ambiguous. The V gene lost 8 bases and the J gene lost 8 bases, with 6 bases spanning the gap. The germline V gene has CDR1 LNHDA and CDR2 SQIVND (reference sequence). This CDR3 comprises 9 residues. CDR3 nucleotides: TGTGCCAGTGGTTCCGGCTACACCTTC. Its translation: CASGSGYTF.

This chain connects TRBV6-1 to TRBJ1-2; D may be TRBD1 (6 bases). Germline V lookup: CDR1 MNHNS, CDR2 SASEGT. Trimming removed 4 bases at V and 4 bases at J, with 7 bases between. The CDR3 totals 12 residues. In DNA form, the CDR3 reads TGTGCCAGCAGTGCACAGGGCTATGGCTACACCTTC. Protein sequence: CASSAQGYGYTF.

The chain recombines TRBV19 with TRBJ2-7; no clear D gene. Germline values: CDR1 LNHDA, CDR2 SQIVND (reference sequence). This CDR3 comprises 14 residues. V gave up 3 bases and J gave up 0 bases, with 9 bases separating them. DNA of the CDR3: TGTGCCAGTAGTATCCCCCAGCGCTCCTACGAGCAGTACTTC. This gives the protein CASSIPQRSYEQYF.

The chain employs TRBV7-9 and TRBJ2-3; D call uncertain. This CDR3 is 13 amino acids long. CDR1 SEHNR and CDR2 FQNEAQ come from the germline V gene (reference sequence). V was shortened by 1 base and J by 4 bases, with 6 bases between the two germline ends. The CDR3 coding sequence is TGTGCCAGCAGCTTAGGGGCCTCAGATACGCAGTATTTT. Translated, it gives CASSLGASDTQYF. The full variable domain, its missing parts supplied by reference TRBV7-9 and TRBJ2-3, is DTGVSQNPRHKITKRGQNVTFRCDPISEHNRLYWYRQTLGQGPEFLTYFQNEAQLEKSRLLSDRFSAERPKGSFSTLEIQRTEQGDSAMYLCASSLGASDTQYFGPGTRLTVL.

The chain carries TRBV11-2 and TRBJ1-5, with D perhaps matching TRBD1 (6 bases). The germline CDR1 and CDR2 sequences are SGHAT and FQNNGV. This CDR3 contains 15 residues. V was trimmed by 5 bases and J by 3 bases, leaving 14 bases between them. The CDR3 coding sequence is TGTGCCAGCAGCCTTACAGGGACGAACAATCAGCCCCAGCATTTT. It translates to CASSLTGTNNQPQHF.

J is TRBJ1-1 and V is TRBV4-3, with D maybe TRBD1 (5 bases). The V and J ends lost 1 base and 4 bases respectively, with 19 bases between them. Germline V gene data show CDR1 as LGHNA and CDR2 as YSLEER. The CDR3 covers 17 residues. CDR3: CASSQGYGGRRSTEAFF. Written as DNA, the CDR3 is TGCGCCAGCAGCCAAGGTTACGGGGGGAGAAGGAGCACTGAAGCTTTCTTT.

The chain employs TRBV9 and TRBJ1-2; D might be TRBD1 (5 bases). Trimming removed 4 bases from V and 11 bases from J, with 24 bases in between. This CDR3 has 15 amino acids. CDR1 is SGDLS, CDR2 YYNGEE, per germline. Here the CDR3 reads CASSPQRGPRFGYTF. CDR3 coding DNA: TGTGCCAGCAGCCCACAGAGGGGACCCCGGTTTGGGTACACCTTC.

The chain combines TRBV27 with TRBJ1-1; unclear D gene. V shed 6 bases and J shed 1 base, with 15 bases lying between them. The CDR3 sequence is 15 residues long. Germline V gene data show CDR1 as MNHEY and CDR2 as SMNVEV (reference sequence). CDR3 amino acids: CASSLESRTNTEAFF. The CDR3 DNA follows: TGTGCCAGCAGCCTCGAATCGCGGACGAACACTGAAGCTTTCTTT.

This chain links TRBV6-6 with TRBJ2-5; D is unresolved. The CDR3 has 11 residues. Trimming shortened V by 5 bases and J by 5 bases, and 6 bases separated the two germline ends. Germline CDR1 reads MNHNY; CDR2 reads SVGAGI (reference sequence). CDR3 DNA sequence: TGTGCCAGCAGTCCCGGGGAGACCCAGTACTTC. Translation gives CASSPGETQYF.